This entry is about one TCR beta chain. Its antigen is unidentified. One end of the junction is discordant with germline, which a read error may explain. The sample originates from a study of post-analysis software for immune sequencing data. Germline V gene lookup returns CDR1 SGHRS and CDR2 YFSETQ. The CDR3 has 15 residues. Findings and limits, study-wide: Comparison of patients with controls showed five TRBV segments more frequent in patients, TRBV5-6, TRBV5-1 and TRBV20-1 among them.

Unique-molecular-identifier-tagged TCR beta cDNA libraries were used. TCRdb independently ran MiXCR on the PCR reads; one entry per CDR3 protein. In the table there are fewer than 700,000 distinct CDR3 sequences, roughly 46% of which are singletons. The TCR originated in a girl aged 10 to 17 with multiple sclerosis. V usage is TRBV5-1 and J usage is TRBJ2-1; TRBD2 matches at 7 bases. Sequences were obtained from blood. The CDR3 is CASKASGPPYSEQFF. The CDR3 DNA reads TGCGCCAGCAAGGCTAGCGGCCCCCCTTACAGTGAGCAGTTCTTC.